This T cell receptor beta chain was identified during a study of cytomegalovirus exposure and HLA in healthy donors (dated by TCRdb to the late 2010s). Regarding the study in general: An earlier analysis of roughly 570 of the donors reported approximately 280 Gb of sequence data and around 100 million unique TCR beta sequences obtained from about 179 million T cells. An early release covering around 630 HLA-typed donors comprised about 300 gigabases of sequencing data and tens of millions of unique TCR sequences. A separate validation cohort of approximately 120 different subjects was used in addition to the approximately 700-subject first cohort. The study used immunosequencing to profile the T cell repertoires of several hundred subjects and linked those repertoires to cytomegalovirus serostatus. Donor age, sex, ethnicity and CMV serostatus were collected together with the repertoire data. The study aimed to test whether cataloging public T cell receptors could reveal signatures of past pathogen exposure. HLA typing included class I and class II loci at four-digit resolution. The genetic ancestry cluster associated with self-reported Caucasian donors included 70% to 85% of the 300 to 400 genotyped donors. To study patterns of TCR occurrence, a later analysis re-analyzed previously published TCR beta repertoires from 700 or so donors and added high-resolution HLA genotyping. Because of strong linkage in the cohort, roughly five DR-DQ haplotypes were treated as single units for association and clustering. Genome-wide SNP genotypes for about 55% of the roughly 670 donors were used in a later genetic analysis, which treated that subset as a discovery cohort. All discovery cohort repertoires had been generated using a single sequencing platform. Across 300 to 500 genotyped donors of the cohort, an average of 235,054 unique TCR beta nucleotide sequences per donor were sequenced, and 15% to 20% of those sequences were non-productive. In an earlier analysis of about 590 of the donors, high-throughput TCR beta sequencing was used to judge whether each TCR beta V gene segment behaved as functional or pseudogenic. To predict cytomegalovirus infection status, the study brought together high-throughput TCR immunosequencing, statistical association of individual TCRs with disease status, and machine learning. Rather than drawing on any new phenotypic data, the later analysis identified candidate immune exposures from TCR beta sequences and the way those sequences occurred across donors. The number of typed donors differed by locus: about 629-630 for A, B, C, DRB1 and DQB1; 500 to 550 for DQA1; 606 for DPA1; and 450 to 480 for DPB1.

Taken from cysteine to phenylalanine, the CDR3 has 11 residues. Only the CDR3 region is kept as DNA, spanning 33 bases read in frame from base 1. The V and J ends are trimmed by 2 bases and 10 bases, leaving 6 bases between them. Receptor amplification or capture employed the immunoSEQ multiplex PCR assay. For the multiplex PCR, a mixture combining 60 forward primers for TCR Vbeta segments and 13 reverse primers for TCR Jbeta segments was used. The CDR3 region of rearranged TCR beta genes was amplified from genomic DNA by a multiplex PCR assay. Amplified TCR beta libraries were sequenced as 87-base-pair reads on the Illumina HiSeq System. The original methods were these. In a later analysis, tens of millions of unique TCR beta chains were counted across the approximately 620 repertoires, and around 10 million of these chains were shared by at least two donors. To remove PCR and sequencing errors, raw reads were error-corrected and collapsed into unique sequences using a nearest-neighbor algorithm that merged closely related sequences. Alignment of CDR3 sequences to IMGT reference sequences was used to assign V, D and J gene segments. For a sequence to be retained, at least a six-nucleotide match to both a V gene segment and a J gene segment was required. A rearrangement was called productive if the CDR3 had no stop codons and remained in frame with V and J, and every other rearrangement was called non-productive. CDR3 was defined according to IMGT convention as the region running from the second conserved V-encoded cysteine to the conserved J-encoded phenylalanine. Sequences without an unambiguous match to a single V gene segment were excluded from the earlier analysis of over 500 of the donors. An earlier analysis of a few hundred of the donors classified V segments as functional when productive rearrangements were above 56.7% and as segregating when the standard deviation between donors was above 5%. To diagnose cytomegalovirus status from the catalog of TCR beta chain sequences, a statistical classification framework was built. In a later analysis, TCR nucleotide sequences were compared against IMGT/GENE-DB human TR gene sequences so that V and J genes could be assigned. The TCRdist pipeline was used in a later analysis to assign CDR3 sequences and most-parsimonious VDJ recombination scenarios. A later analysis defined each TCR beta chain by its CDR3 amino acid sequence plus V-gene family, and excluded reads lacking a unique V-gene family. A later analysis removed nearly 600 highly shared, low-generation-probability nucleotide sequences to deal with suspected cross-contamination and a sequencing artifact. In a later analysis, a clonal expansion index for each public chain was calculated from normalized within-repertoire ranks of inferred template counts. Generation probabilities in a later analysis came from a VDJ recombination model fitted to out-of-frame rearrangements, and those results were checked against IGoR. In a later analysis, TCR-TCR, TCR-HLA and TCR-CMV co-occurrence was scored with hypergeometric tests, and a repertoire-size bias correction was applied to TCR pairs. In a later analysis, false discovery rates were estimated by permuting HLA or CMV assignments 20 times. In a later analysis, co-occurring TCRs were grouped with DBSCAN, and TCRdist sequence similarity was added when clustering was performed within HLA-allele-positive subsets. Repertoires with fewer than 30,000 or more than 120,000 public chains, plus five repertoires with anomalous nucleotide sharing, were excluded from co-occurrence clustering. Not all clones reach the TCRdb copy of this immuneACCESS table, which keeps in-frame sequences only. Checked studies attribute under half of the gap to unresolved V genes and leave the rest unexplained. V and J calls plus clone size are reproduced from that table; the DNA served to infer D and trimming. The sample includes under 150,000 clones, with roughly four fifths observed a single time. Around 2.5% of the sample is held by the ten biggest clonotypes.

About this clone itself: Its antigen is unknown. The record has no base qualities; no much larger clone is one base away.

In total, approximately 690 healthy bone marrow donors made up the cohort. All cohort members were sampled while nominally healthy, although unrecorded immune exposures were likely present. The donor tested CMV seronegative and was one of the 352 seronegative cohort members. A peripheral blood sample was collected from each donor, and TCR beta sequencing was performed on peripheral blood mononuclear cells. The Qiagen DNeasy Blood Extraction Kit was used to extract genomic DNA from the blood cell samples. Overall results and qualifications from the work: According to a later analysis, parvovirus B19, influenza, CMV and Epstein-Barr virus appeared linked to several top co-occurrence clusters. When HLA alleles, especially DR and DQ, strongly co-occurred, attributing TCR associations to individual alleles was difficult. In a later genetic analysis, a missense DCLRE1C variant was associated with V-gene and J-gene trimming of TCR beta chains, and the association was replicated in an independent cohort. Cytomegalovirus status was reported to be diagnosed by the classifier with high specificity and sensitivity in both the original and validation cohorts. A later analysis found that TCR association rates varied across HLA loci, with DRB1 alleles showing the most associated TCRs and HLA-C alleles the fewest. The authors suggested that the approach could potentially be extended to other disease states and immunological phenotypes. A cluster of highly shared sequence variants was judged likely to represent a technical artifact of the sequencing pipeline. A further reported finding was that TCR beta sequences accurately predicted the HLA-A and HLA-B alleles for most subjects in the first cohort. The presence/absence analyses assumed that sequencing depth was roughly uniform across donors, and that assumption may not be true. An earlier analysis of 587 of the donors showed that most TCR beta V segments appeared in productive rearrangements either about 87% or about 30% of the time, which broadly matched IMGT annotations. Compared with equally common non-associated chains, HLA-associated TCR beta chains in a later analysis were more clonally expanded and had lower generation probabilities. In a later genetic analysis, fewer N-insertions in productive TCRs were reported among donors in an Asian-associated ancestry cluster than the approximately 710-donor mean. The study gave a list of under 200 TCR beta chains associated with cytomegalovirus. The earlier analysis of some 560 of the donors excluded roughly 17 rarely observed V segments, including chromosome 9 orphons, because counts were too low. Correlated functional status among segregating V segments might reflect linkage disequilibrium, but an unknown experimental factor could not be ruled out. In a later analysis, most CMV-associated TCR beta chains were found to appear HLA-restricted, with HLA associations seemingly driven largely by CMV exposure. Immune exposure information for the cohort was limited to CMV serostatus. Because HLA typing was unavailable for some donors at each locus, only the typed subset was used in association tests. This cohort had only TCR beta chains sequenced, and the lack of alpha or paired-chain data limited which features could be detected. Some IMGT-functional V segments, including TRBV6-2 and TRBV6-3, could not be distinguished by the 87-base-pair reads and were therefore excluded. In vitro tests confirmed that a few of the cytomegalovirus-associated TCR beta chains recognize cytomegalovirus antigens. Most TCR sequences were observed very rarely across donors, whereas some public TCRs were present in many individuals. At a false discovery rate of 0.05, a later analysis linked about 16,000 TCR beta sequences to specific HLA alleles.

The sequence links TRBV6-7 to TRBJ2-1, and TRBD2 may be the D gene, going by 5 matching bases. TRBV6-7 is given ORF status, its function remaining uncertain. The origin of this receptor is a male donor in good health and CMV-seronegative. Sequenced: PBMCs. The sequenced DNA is TGTGCCAGCAGTTACCGGAGGGAGCAGTTCTTC. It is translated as CASSYRREQFF.